The 4 T cell receptor beta chains below come from one sample, sequenced in a study of blood T cell repertoires in COVID-19. Some clones are missing from TCRdb's copy, which holds only in-frame ones; the method was immunoSEQ multiplex PCR. The data contain 37,000 or so clones, about 87% of them singletons. Sequenced material: peripheral blood. These receptors all come from a man in his 70s with acute or convalescent COVID-19.

V is TRBV27 and J is TRBJ2-7; 11 bases agree with TRBD2. The CDR3 is 15 residues long. V lost 6 bases to trimming and J lost 2 bases; unmatched junction nucleotides: 6. The germline gives CDR1 MNHEY, CDR2 SMNVEV (reference sequence). For the CDR3, the DNA is TGTGCCAGCAGGGTGACTAGCGGGACCACCTACGAGCAGTACTTC. Translating it yields CASRVTSGTTYEQYF.

The J gene is TRBJ1-5, the V gene TRBV5-8; D is undetermined. CDR3 length: 12 residues. The germline V gene encodes CDR1 SGHTS and CDR2 YDEGEE. Trimming took 2 bases from V and 6 from J, leaving 6 bases between them. The CDR3 here is CASSFRGQPQHF. The CDR3 DNA is TGTGCCAGCAGCTTCAGAGGTCAGCCCCAGCATTTT.

V and J are TRBV5-5 and TRBJ1-4, with D possibly being TRBD1 (6 bases). The CDR3 spans 15 residues. The V end lost 1 base, the J end lost 2 bases, and 9 bases lay between the germline ends. CDR1 SGHKS and CDR2 YYEKEE come from the germline V gene (reference sequence). CDR3 in amino acids: CASSLLGGTNEKLFF. CDR3 bases: TGTGCCAGCAGCTTGTTAGGGGGTACTAATGAAAAACTGTTTTTT.

The J gene is TRBJ1-2, the V gene TRBV5-1; 7 bases match TRBD1. This CDR3 is built from 15 residues. The V gene's germline CDR1 is SGHRS and CDR2 YFSETQ. The V gene end was trimmed by 5 bases and the J gene end by 7 bases; junction bases not matched to a gene: 14. The DNA for the CDR3 is TGCGCCAGCAGTCTCGCCGGGACAGAAGGAACTGGCTACACCTTC. Its protein is CASSLAGTEGTGYTF.